A selection of T cell receptor beta chains follows, all from one sample in a study of cytomegalovirus exposure and HLA in healthy donors. Assay used: immunoSEQ multiplex PCR; TCRdb lists only in-frame clones, some missing. This sample yields 80,000 to 95,000 clones, of which roughly four fifths are seen a single time; 4.5% to 7% belongs to the top ten. The sample was PBMCs. The source is a woman between 18 and 29 years old in good health and CMV-seropositive. Both conserved end residues are part of each CDR3. A D gene is named only where the DNA matches it firmly. The listing skips clone size in some rows; elsewhere it reads once, few, many or a size class.

J gene: TRBJ2-1; D gene: TRBD1; V gene: TRBV5-8; clone size: .; CDR3 protein: CASSLLDRLVNEQFF; CDR3 DNA: TGTGCCAGCAGCTTGTTGGACAGGTTGGTAAATGAGCAGTTCTTC
J gene: TRBJ2-7; D gene: TRBD2; V gene: TRBV19; clone size: .; CDR3 protein: CASSTGLARSYEQYF; CDR3 DNA: TGTGCCAGTAGTACCGGACTAGCGAGATCCTACGAGCAGTACTTC
J gene: TRBJ2-1; D gene: TRBD2; V gene: TRBV28; clone size: .; CDR3 protein: CASGTSNNEQFF; CDR3 DNA: TGTGCCAGCGGGACTAGTAACAATGAGCAGTTCTTC
J gene: TRBJ2-3; D gene: TRBD2; V gene: TRBV2; clone size: few; CDR3 protein: CASSGGLASVGSDTQYF; CDR3 DNA: TGTGCCAGCAGTGGTGGACTAGCCTCTGTTGGTTCAGATACGCAGTATTTT
J gene: TRBJ1-4; D gene: TRBD1; V gene: TRBV19; clone size: .; CDR3 protein: CASSIWDRNEKLFF; CDR3 DNA: TGTGCCAGTAGTATTTGGGACAGAAATGAAAAACTGTTTTTT
J gene: TRBJ2-7; D gene: .; V gene: TRBV25-1; clone size: .; CDR3 protein: CASSEYSGEQYF; CDR3 DNA: TGTGCCAGCAGTGAATATTCAGGCGAGCAGTACTTC
J gene: TRBJ2-3; D gene: .; V gene: TRBV27; clone size: .; CDR3 protein: CASSIRQVTVTDTQYF; CDR3 DNA: TGTGCCAGCAGTATCCGACAGGTTACCGTCACCGATACGCAGTATTTT
J gene: TRBJ1-1; D gene: TRBD1; V gene: TRBV7-3; clone size: .; CDR3 protein: CASSPQQGSEAFF; CDR3 DNA: TGTGCCAGCAGCCCACAACAGGGGTCTGAAGCTTTCTTT
J gene: TRBJ1-2; D gene: .; V gene: TRBV28; clone size: .; CDR3 protein: CASSHLPGNYTF; CDR3 DNA: TGTGCCAGCAGCCACTTGCCAGGGAACTACACCTTC
J gene: TRBJ2-7; D gene: .; V gene: TRBV9; clone size: .; CDR3 protein: CASSVADTDAYEQYF; CDR3 DNA: TGTGCCAGCAGCGTAGCGGACACCGACGCCTACGAGCAGTACTTC
J gene: TRBJ2-1; D gene: TRBD2; V gene: TRBV28; clone size: .; CDR3 protein: CASSFGSSGSYNEQFF; CDR3 DNA: TGTGCCAGCAGTTTCGGGTCTAGCGGAAGCTACAATGAGCAGTTCTTC
J gene: TRBJ2-7; D gene: .; V gene: TRBV4-1; clone size: .; CDR3 protein: CASSPGHAYEQYF; CDR3 DNA: TGCGCCAGCAGCCCGGGACATGCTTACGAGCAGTACTTC
J gene: TRBJ1-4; D gene: .; V gene: TRBV11-2; clone size: .; CDR3 protein: CASSLTGATNEKLFF; CDR3 DNA: TGTGCCAGCAGCCTAACAGGAGCAACTAATGAAAAACTGTTTTTT
J gene: TRBJ2-3; D gene: TRBD2; V gene: TRBV6-5; clone size: .; CDR3 protein: CATRTSGRDTQYF; CDR3 DNA: TGTGCCACTCGGACTAGCGGGAGGGATACGCAGTATTTT
J gene: TRBJ1-1; D gene: TRBD1; V gene: TRBV5-1; clone size: few; CDR3 protein: CASRNRQGVEAFF; CDR3 DNA: TGCGCCAGCAGAAATAGACAGGGGGTTGAAGCTTTCTTT
J gene: TRBJ2-5; D gene: .; V gene: TRBV9; clone size: .; CDR3 protein: CASSRGLAGTSQETQYF; CDR3 DNA: TGTGCCAGCAGCAGGGGGCTTGCCGGGACTAGCCAAGAGACCCAGTACTTC
J gene: TRBJ1-1; D gene: .; V gene: TRBV28; clone size: once; CDR3 protein: CASSLPTGFSTEAFF; CDR3 DNA: TGTGCCAGCAGTTTACCGACAGGCTTCAGCACTGAAGCTTTCTTT
J gene: TRBJ1-2; D gene: .; V gene: TRBV19; clone size: .; CDR3 protein: CASSIFFGGANYGYTF; CDR3 DNA: TGTGCCAGTAGTATCTTTTTCGGGGGAGCTAACTATGGCTACACCTTC
J gene: TRBJ2-7; D gene: .; V gene: TRBV20-1; clone size: .; CDR3 protein: CSARGLSEQYF; CDR3 DNA: TGCAGTGCCCGGGGTTTGTCCGAGCAGTACTTC
J gene: TRBJ2-7; D gene: TRBD1; V gene: TRBV25-1; clone size: few; CDR3 protein: CASSNRDRGYEQYF; CDR3 DNA: TGTGCCAGCAGTAACCGGGACAGGGGATACGAGCAGTACTTC
J gene: TRBJ1-1; D gene: .; V gene: TRBV7-9; clone size: .; CDR3 protein: CASSLMQGKEAFF; CDR3 DNA: TGTGCCAGCAGCTTAATGCAGGGGAAAGAAGCTTTCTTT
J gene: TRBJ1-6; D gene: .; V gene: TRBV5-1; clone size: .; CDR3 protein: CASSLAIDSPLHF; CDR3 DNA: TGCGCCAGCAGCTTGGCCATAGATTCACCCCTCCACTTT
J gene: TRBJ1-1; D gene: .; V gene: TRBV7-2; clone size: .; CDR3 protein: CASSSLRQGLAFF; CDR3 DNA: TGTGCCAGCAGCTCCCTACGGCAGGGGTTGGCTTTCTTT
J gene: TRBJ1-1; D gene: .; V gene: TRBV5-8; clone size: .; CDR3 protein: CASSFDAGVPDTEAFF; CDR3 DNA: TGTGCCAGCAGCTTTGATGCGGGGGTGCCGGACACTGAAGCTTTCTTT
J gene: TRBJ1-2; D gene: .; V gene: TRBV12-2; clone size: .; CDR3 protein: CASRLGGVGRLRGYTF; CDR3 DNA: TGTGCAAGTCGCTTAGGGGGGGTAGGGCGTCTAAGGGGCTACACCTTC
J gene: TRBJ1-1; D gene: .; V gene: TRBV19; clone size: .; CDR3 protein: CASSNRRLRGTEAFF; CDR3 DNA: TGTGCCAGTAGTAATCGGAGGCTTCGGGGCACTGAAGCTTTCTTT
J gene: TRBJ2-7; D gene: .; V gene: TRBV10-1; clone size: .; CDR3 protein: CASSADISYEQYF; CDR3 DNA: TGCGCCAGCAGCGCTGACATATCCTACGAGCAGTACTTC
J gene: TRBJ1-4; D gene: .; V gene: TRBV7-9; clone size: .; CDR3 protein: CASSLVDNEKLFF; CDR3 DNA: TGTGCCAGCAGCTTAGTAGATAATGAAAAACTGTTTTTT
J gene: TRBJ2-2; D gene: .; V gene: TRBV5-1; clone size: .; CDR3 protein: CASKDSPGELFF; CDR3 DNA: TGCGCCAGCAAGGACAGTCCAGGGGAGCTGTTTTTT
J gene: TRBJ2-4; D gene: .; V gene: TRBV4-1; clone size: .; CDR3 protein: CASSQDSSGQRNIQYF; CDR3 DNA: TGCGCCAGCAGCCAAGATTCCAGCGGACAGCGGAACATTCAGTACTTC
J gene: TRBJ2-3; D gene: TRBD2; V gene: TRBV7-9; clone size: .; CDR3 protein: CASSSPGLASTDTQYF; CDR3 DNA: TGTGCCAGCAGCTCGCCCGGACTAGCGAGCACAGATACGCAGTATTTT
J gene: TRBJ2-3; D gene: TRBD2; V gene: TRBV25-1; clone size: .; CDR3 protein: CASSVQTSGGRTDTQYF; CDR3 DNA: TGTGCCAGCAGTGTTCAGACTAGCGGGGGTCGCACAGATACGCAGTATTTT
J gene: TRBJ2-3; D gene: TRBD2; V gene: TRBV6-1; clone size: .; CDR3 protein: CAIGTSSTDTQYF; CDR3 DNA: TGTGCCATAGGGACTAGTTCCACAGATACGCAGTATTTT
J gene: TRBJ2-7; D gene: .; V gene: TRBV9; clone size: .; CDR3 protein: CASSRGRAYEQYF; CDR3 DNA: TGTGCCAGCAGCCGCGGGCGGGCCTACGAGCAGTACTTC
J gene: TRBJ1-2; D gene: .; V gene: TRBV9; clone size: .; CDR3 protein: CASSPMWAMDNYGYTF; CDR3 DNA: TGTGCCAGCAGCCCCATGTGGGCCATGGATAACTATGGCTACACCTTC
J gene: TRBJ2-1; D gene: .; V gene: TRBV6-5; clone size: once; CDR3 protein: CASSYSPAEVADEQFF; CDR3 DNA: TGTGCCAGCAGTTACTCTCCAGCGGAAGTTGCGGATGAGCAGTTCTTC
J gene: TRBJ2-2; D gene: .; V gene: TRBV9; clone size: .; CDR3 protein: CASSVTSFANTGELFF; CDR3 DNA: TGTGCCAGCAGCGTTACATCCTTCGCGAACACCGGGGAGCTGTTTTTT
J gene: TRBJ2-7; D gene: TRBD1; V gene: TRBV5-1; clone size: .; CDR3 protein: CASSREGRTGGSYEQYF; CDR3 DNA: TGCGCCAGCAGCAGGGAGGGCCGGACAGGGGGCTCTTACGAGCAGTACTTC
J gene: TRBJ1-5; D gene: TRBD1; V gene: TRBV30; clone size: .; CDR3 protein: CAYGQGNQPQHF; CDR3 DNA: TGTGCCTATGGACAGGGCAATCAGCCCCAGCATTTT
J gene: TRBJ1-2; D gene: .; V gene: TRBV12-5; clone size: .; CDR3 protein: CASGQALIVGTLALDGYTF; CDR3 DNA: TGTGCTAGTGGTCAGGCCTTGATTGTTGGGACACTGGCTTTGGATGGCTACACCTTC
J gene: TRBJ2-5; D gene: .; V gene: TRBV7-8; clone size: .; CDR3 protein: CASNTRVADQETQYF; CDR3 DNA: TGTGCCAGCAACACCAGGGTGGCGGACCAAGAGACCCAGTACTTC
J gene: TRBJ2-5; D gene: TRBD2; V gene: TRBV30; clone size: .; CDR3 protein: CAWSWTSGTETQYF; CDR3 DNA: TGTGCCTGGAGTTGGACTAGCGGGACGGAGACCCAGTACTTC
J gene: TRBJ2-7; D gene: TRBD2; V gene: TRBV30; clone size: .; CDR3 protein: CAWETSGREQYF; CDR3 DNA: TGTGCCTGGGAGACTAGCGGGAGGGAGCAGTACTTC
J gene: TRBJ2-3; D gene: TRBD2; V gene: TRBV13; clone size: .; CDR3 protein: CASSLGYGLAAPRDTQYF; CDR3 DNA: TGTGCCAGCAGCTTAGGTTACGGACTAGCGGCCCCACGAGATACGCAGTATTTT
J gene: TRBJ1-6; D gene: .; V gene: TRBV2; clone size: .; CDR3 protein: CASSAGSSYNSPLHF; CDR3 DNA: TGTGCCAGCAGTGCCGGGAGCTCCTATAATTCACCCCTCCACTTT
J gene: TRBJ1-1; D gene: TRBD1; V gene: TRBV5-1; clone size: few; CDR3 protein: CASSRTGGTEAFF; CDR3 DNA: TGCGCCAGCTCACGGACAGGGGGCACTGAAGCTTTCTTT
J gene: TRBJ1-4; D gene: TRBD1; V gene: TRBV29-1; clone size: .; CDR3 protein: CSATGGSNEKLFF; CDR3 DNA: TGCAGCGCAACAGGGGGAAGTAATGAAAAACTGTTTTTT
J gene: TRBJ2-1; D gene: .; V gene: TRBV28; clone size: once; CDR3 protein: CASKQGRAHEQFF; CDR3 DNA: TGTGCCAGCAAACAGGGCCGAGCGCATGAGCAGTTCTTC
J gene: TRBJ1-4; D gene: .; V gene: TRBV5-1; clone size: once; CDR3 protein: CASSTQGSPEKLFF; CDR3 DNA: TGCGCCAGCAGCACCCAGGGGAGTCCTGAAAAACTGTTTTTT
J gene: TRBJ2-2; D gene: .; V gene: TRBV7-7; clone size: .; CDR3 protein: CASSLGGHTGELFF; CDR3 DNA: TGTGCTAGCAGCTTAGGCGGGCACACCGGGGAGCTGTTTTTT
J gene: TRBJ2-1; D gene: .; V gene: TRBV2; clone size: .; CDR3 protein: CASSGGRVYEQFF; CDR3 DNA: TGTGCCAGCAGTGGCGGCAGGGTATACGAGCAGTTCTTC
J gene: TRBJ2-2; D gene: TRBD2; V gene: TRBV6-6; clone size: .; CDR3 protein: CASSYKREGLGELFF; CDR3 DNA: TGTGCCAGCAGTTACAAGCGGGAGGGCCTCGGGGAGCTGTTTTTT
J gene: TRBJ1-2; D gene: TRBD1; V gene: TRBV5-1; clone size: .; CDR3 protein: CASSLASDRGFGYTF; CDR3 DNA: TGCGCCAGCAGCTTGGCATCGGACAGGGGGTTCGGCTACACCTTC
J gene: TRBJ1-3; D gene: .; V gene: TRBV28; clone size: .; CDR3 protein: CASSQQVHGNTIYF; CDR3 DNA: TGTGCCAGCAGTCAACAGGTCCATGGAAACACCATATATTTT
J gene: TRBJ2-7; D gene: TRBD1; V gene: TRBV5-1; clone size: .; CDR3 protein: CASSVGQGGYEQYF; CDR3 DNA: TGCGCCAGCAGCGTGGGACAGGGTGGCTACGAGCAGTACTTC
J gene: TRBJ2-7; D gene: TRBD1; V gene: TRBV5-6; clone size: .; CDR3 protein: CASSLAGTGTYEQYF; CDR3 DNA: TGTGCCAGCAGCTTGGCCGGGACAGGCACCTACGAGCAGTACTTC
J gene: TRBJ2-1; D gene: TRBD2; V gene: TRBV5-1; clone size: .; CDR3 protein: CASRGGTSSYNEQFF; CDR3 DNA: TGCGCCAGCAGGGGGGGGACTTCCTCCTACAATGAGCAGTTCTTC